A single sample is the source of the 2 T cell receptor beta chains below, sequenced in a study of blood T cell repertoires in COVID-19. Some clones are missing from TCRdb's copy, which holds only in-frame ones; the method was immunoSEQ multiplex PCR. The sample has about 68,000 clones, approximately 83% seen once. The sequenced sample consisted of peripheral blood. These receptors were taken from an elderly man with acute or convalescent COVID-19.

This sequence joins TRBV6-5 and TRBJ2-1; D is possibly TRBD1 (5 bases). CDR3 length: 14 amino acids. V was shortened by 9 bases and J by 8 bases, with 20 bases between the two germline ends. CDR1 and CDR2 (germline): MNHEY, SVGAGI. CDR3 DNA: TGTGCCAGTACATCGGTCCAGGGAACGGATGAGCAGTTCTTC. Translation gives CASTSVQGTDEQFF.

The chain couples TRBV6-1 to TRBJ1-5; D ambiguous. Germline-derived CDR1 and CDR2 are MNHNS and SASEGT. The CDR3 sequence is 13 residues long. V lost 0 bases to trimming and J lost 6 bases, with 6 bases between them. This chain's CDR3 is CASSEAPGQPQHF. The CDR3 bases are TGTGCCAGCAGTGAAGCGCCGGGTCAGCCCCAGCATTTT.